Listed below are T cell receptor beta chains from one sample, sequenced in a study of blood T cells in healthy people across ages. TCRdb recomputed calls from the 5' RACE reads with MiXCR, one row per CDR3 protein. The sample shows around 1,800,000 distinct CDR3 sequences, about two fifths of them seen only once. What was sequenced was blood. Receptors originate from a human donor in good health. Both conserved end residues are part of each CDR3. The order of the fields is D gene, clone size, V gene, J gene, CDR3 protein, CDR3 DNA. D genes are given only for firm matches. The listing skips clone size in some rows; elsewhere it reads once, few, many or a size class.

TRBD1	-	TRBV7-8	TRBJ2-3	CASSSHPTAQGARTDTQYF	TGTGCCAGCAGCTCCCACCCCACCGCACAGGGGGCGCGGACAGATACGCAGTATTTT
-	few	TRBV20-1	TRBJ2-5	CSARETVYETQYF	TGCAGTGCTAGGGAGACAGTTTACGAGACCCAGTACTTC
-	few	TRBV15	TRBJ1-2	CATSRDKAQRKSFGYGYTF	TGTGCCACCAGCAGAGATAAGGCCCAGCGAAAGTCATTCGGCTATGGCTACACCTTC
TRBD2	-	TRBV20-1	TRBJ2-1	CSARGILAGGPNEQFF	TGCAGTGCTAGAGGGATCCTAGCGGGGGGTCCCAATGAGCAGTTCTTC
-	-	TRBV5-5	TRBJ1-5	CASSLGTASGPQHF	TGTGCCAGCAGCTTGGGGACCGCCAGCGGGCCCCAGCATTTT
TRBD1	once	TRBV7-9	TRBJ1-2	CASSLGGQGLGDYGYTF	TGTGCCAGCAGCCTAGGTGGACAGGGGCTCGGGGACTATGGCTACACCTTC
-	-	TRBV29-1	TRBJ2-3	CSVEVAGESTDTQYF	TGCAGCGTTGAAGTAGCTGGGGAATCCACAGATACGCAGTATTTT
-	-	TRBV15	TRBJ1-2	CATSSTETLNYGYTF	TGTGCCACCAGCAGTACCGAAACGCTGAACTATGGCTACACCTTC
-	-	TRBV10-3	TRBJ2-7	CAISESGLLPSYNEQYF	TGTGCCATCAGTGAGTCCGGTCTCCTCCCCTCCTACAATGAGCAGTACTTC
-	-	TRBV20-1	TRBJ1-2	CSASWAGRHYGYTF	TGCAGTGCTAGCTGGGCGGGCAGACACTATGGCTACACCTTC
TRBD2	-	TRBV4-3	TRBJ2-7	CASSQAAGGAPYEQYF	TGCGCCAGCAGCCAAGCTGCGGGGGGCGCCCCCTACGAGCAGTACTTC
TRBD1	few	TRBV20-1	TRBJ2-5	CSARRGLMETQYF	TGCAGTGCTCGCAGGGGGCTGATGGAGACCCAGTACTTC
-	once	TRBV6-2/TRBV6-3	TRBJ2-1	CASTESRSGNEQFF	TGTGCCAGCACCGAATCGAGGTCCGGTAACGAGCAGTTCTTC
-	-	TRBV6-2/TRBV6-3	TRBJ1-5	CASSNRVEQPQHF	TGTGCCAGCAGCAACAGGGTTGAGCAGCCCCAGCATTTT
-	-	TRBV5-1	TRBJ2-3	CASSLVGTADTQYF	TGCGCCAGCAGCTTGGTGGGGACGGCAGATACGCAGTATTTT
TRBD1	few	TRBV12-3/TRBV12-4	TRBJ1-2	CASSLTGQGVTGYTF	TGTGCCAGCAGTCTCACGGGACAGGGGGTGACTGGCTACACCTTC
-	-	TRBV7-2	TRBJ2-7	CASSFARAYEQYF	TGTGCCAGCAGTTTCGCGCGGGCCTACGAGCAGTACTTC